This paragraph reports one T cell receptor (beta chain). Its antigen is as yet unknown. CDR3 size: 17 residues. V lost 1 base and J 1 base, leaving 11 bases between the germline ends. CDR1 and CDR2 from the germline V gene are MGHRA and YSYEKL. The source of the sample is a study of cytomegalovirus exposure and HLA in healthy donors. Use of 60 Vbeta and 13 Jbeta primers characterized the PCR. Clones were read by immunoSEQ multiplex PCR, and TCRdb kept only the in-frame ones, dropping some. The sample lists about 120,000 clones; 80% were seen once. Regarding the study as a whole: There were about 160 TCR beta chains listed as cytomegalovirus-associated. Available immune exposure information covered CMV serostatus only.

V and J are TRBV4-1 and TRBJ1-6; the D gene is possibly TRBD1 (6 bases). The sequencing sample was made of PBMCs. The receptor's source is a female donor in good health and CMV-seropositive. This chain's CDR3 is CASSQGPGASYNSPLHF. CDR3 sequence (DNA): TGCGCCAGCAGCCAAGGGCCAGGGGCTTCCTATAATTCACCCCTCCACTTT.